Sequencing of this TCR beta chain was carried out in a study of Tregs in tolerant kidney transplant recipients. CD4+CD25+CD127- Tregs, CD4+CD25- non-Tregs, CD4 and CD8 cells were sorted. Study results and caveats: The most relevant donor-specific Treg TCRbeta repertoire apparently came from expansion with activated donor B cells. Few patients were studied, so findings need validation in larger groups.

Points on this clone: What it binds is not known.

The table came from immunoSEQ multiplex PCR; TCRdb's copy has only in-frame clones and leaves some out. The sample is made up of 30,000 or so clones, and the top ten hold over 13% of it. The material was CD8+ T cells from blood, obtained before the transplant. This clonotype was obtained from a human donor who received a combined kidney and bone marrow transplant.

CDR3 amino acids: CASSWTGTRNEQFF. CDR3 bases read: TGCGCCAGCAGCTGGACCGGGACTAGAAATGAG. The V gene is TRBV5-1, the J gene TRBJ2-1; 8 bases are a match to TRBD2. Read coverage stops 3 residues before the CDR3 terminus; the germline J gene supplies the remainder. The germline CDR1 and CDR2 sequences are SGHRS and YFSETQ. The V and J ends lost 3 bases and 7 bases, in that order; junction bases with no gene match: 6. The CDR3 sequence is 14 residues long.